These T cell receptor beta chains were read from a single sample in a study of blood T cells in healthy people across ages. One entry per CDR3 protein results from TCRdb running MiXCR on the 5' RACE reads. The table has some 1.4 million distinct CDR3 sequences, 35% to 45% seen once; the top ten hold around 8%. Sequencing was done on a sample of blood. The source is a woman between 18 and 30 years old in good health. CDR3s include the opening cysteine and the closing phenylalanine or tryptophan. D genes are given only for firm matches. Rows may omit the clone size; those that give it use once, few, many or a size class.

clone size,D gene,J gene,V gene,CDR3 length,CDR3 DNA,CDR3 protein
-,TRBD2,TRBJ2-5,TRBV12-5,14,TGTGCTAGTGGCCACGGGGGGGCGAGGGAGACCCAGTACTTC,CASGHGGARETQYF
-,-,TRBJ2-3,TRBV2,13,TGTGCCAGCAAAAGGGAATCCACAGATACGCAGTATTTT,CASKRESTDTQYF
few,-,TRBJ2-1,TRBV2,13,TGTGCCAGCAGTGAAAATTTCGAGGACGAGCAGTTCTTC,CASSENFEDEQFF
-,-,TRBJ2-7,TRBV12-3/TRBV12-4,17,TGTGCCAGCAGTCCTCAAGGCGGGTACGGGCTTCACTACGAGCAGTACTTC,CASSPQGGYGLHYEQYF
few,-,TRBJ2-1,TRBV14,14,TGTGCCAGCAGCCAAGATATTAGGGGCAATGAGCAGTTCTTC,CASSQDIRGNEQFF
-,-,TRBJ2-3,TRBV21-1,16,TGTGCCAGCAGCAAAGGCGACTCGACTTACACAGATACGCAGTATTTT,CASSKGDSTYTDTQYF
-,TRBD1,TRBJ1-4,TRBV9,18,TGTGCCAGCAGCGTAGGTAACAGGGGTATGGTGACTAATGAAAAACTGTTTTTT,CASSVGNRGMVTNEKLFF
few,-,TRBJ2-5,TRBV2,13,TGTGCCAGCATTGTACAGGGTTCTGGGACCCAGTACTTC,CASIVQGSGTQYF
-,-,TRBJ2-7,TRBV11-2,17,TGTGCCAGCAGCCTCAGTTGGGGGCCTGGAAAATTCTACGAGCAGTACTTC,CASSLSWGPGKFYEQYF
-,-,TRBJ2-7,TRBV27,14,TGTGCCAGCAGATTCGCTTCAAGAACCTACGAGCAGTACTTC,CASRFASRTYEQYF
-,-,TRBJ1-5,TRBV21-1,15,TGTGTTTTACACAGGGGGCCCCGTAGCAATCAGCCCCAGCATTTT,CVLHRGPRSNQPQHF
few,-,TRBJ1-2,TRBV10-3,13,TGTGCCATCAGTGAGTCTGCGGGCTATGGCTACACCTTC,CAISESAGYGYTF
-,-,TRBJ1-4,TRBV5-1,15,TGCGCCAGCAGATCCGGGACGGCCACTAATGAAAAACTGTTTTTT,CASRSGTATNEKLFF
-,TRBD2,TRBJ2-3,TRBV20-1,15,TGCAGTGCACTGGGGACTAGCGGACCCACAGATACGCAGTATTTT,CSALGTSGPTDTQYF
-,-,TRBJ1-2,TRBV7-9,14,TGTGCCAGCAGCTTGTCGCAATTGAGCTATGGCTACACCTTC,CASSLSQLSYGYTF
-,-,TRBJ2-7,TRBV28,15,TGTGCCAGCAGTTCAGCGGGTTTAGGGGACTACGAGCAGTACTTC,CASSSAGLGDYEQYF
-,-,TRBJ2-5,TRBV11-2,15,TGTGCCAGCAGCTTAATTGGGAACTGGTACAATGAGCAGTACTTC,CASSLIGNWYNEQYF
-,TRBD1,TRBJ2-1,TRBV27,16,TGTGCCAGCAGTCGCACGCCGACAGGGGTGGCCAATGAGCAGTTCTTC,CASSRTPTGVANEQFF
few,-,TRBJ1-4,TRBV7-2,14,TGTGCCAGCAGCTTAGGGGGAATAGGCGAAAAACTGTTTTTT,CASSLGGIGEKLFF
few,-,TRBJ2-1,TRBV2,14,TGTGCCAGCAGTGAAGCACCCTCCTACAATGAGCAGTTCTTC,CASSEAPSYNEQFF
-,-,TRBJ1-5,TRBV7-2,13,TGTGCCAGCAGCTTAGCTTGGGTCGATCCCCAGCATTTT,CASSLAWVDPQHF
-,-,TRBJ2-7,TRBV20-1,15,TGCAGTGCCCAGATATTAACGGACTACTCCTACGAGCAGTACTTC,CSAQILTDYSYEQYF
-,-,TRBJ1-1,TRBV7-9,13,TGTGCCAGCAGCTTCTCCGGATCCTCTGAAGCTTTCTTT,CASSFSGSSEAFF
-,-,TRBJ1-1,TRBV7-2,11,TGTGCCAGCAGCCGATCGATAGAAGCTTTCTTT,CASSRSIEAFF
-,-,TRBJ1-5,TRBV12-3/TRBV12-4,15,TGTGCCAGCAGTGTAAGACAGGCAGGCAATCAGCCCCAGCATTTT,CASSVRQAGNQPQHF
few,-,TRBJ2-7,TRBV12-3/TRBV12-4,16,TGTGCCAGCAGTTTAGCGTGGACCTCCGGGGTTGGCGAGCAGTACTTC,CASSLAWTSGVGEQYF
few,-,TRBJ2-3,TRBV6-6,13,TGTGCCAGCGGGGACCCTCGGACAGATACGCAGTATTTT,CASGDPRTDTQYF